This paragraph reports one T cell receptor beta chain. This specimen comes from a study of blood T cell repertoires in COVID-19. Donors were grouped by their self-reported clinical history. In the authors' workflow: It was from reference gene primer amplification that nucleated cell counts were estimated. TCRdb's copy holds only in-frame clones and misses some; the assay was immunoSEQ multiplex PCR. V and J calls plus clone size are reproduced from that table; the DNA served to infer D and trimming. The sample carries about 310,000 clones, 89% recorded once. The length of the CDR3 is 15 residues. Trimming at V came to 0 bases and at J to 8 bases, leaving 7 bases not matched to a gene. The germline V gene encodes CDR1 SGHTA and CDR2 FQGNSA.

The origin of this receptor is a woman in her thirties or forties who had recovered from COVID-19. The chain is built from TRBV7-2 and TRBJ1-2; 9 nucleotides match TRBD1. The specimen was PBMCs or T cells enriched from blood (not recorded which). CDR3 sequence reads: CASSLAKQGARGYTF. The CDR3 DNA reads TGTGCCAGCAGCTTAGCGAAACAGGGGGCGCGAGGCTACACCTTC.